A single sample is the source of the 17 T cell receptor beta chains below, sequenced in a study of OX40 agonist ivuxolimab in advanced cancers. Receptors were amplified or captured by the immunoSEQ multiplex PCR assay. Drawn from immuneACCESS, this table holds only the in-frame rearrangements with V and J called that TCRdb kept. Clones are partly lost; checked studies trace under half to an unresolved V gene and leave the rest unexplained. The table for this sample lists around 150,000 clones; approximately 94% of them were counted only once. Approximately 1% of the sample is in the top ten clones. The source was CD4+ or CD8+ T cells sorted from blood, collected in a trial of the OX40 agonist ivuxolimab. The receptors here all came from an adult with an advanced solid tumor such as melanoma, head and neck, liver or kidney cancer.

The CDR3: CASSLGGTDANYGYTF. As DNA, the CDR3 is TGTGCCAGCAGTTTGGGGGGGACGGACGCTAACTATGGCTACACCTTC. This chain links TRBV11-3 with TRBJ1-2; the D gene is possibly TRBD1 (5 bases). With 6 bases removed from V and 0 bases from J, the gap between germline ends came to 17 bases. The CDR3 sequence is 16 residues long. CDR1 and CDR2 (germline): SGHNT, YENEEA.

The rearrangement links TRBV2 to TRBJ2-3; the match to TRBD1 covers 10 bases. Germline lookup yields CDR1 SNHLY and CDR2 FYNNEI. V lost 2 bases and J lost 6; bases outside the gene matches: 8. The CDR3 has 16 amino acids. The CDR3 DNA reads TGTGCCAGCAGTGAACCCCTGACAGGGGGCTTTGATACGCAGTATTTT. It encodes CASSEPLTGGFDTQYF.

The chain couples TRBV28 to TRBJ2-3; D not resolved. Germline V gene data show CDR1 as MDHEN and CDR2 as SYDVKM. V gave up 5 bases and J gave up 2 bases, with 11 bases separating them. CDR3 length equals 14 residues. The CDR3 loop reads CASSKRAHTDTQYF. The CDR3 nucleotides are TGTGCCAGCAGTAAACGGGCCCACACAGATACGCAGTATTTT. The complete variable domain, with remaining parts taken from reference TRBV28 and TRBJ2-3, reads DVKVTQSSRYLVKRTGEKVFLECVQDMDHENMFWYRQDPGLGLRLIYFSYDVKMKEKGDIPEGYSVSREKKERFSLILESASTNQTSMYLCASSKRAHTDTQYFGPGTRLTVL.

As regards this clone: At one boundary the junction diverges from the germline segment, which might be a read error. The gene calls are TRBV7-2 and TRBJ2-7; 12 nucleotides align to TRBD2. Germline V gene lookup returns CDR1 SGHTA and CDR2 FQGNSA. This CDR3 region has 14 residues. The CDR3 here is CASSLAGGRSEQYF. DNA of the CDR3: TGTGCCAGCAGCCTAGCGGGAGGGCGGAGCGAGCAGTACTTC.

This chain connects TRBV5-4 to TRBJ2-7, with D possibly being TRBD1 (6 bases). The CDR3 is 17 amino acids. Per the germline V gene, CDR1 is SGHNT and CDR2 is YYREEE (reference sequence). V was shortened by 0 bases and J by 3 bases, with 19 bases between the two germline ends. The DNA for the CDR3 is TGTGCCAGCAGCTTGGGCAGGGGAGCAGGACAGAACTACGAGCAGTACTTC. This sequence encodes CASSLGRGAGQNYEQYF.

CDR3 loop: CASSLLPVNTEAFF. CDR3 nucleotide sequence: TGCGCCAGCAGCTTGTTGCCGGTGAACACTGAAGCTTTCTTT. The chain combines TRBV5-1 with TRBJ1-1; unclear D gene. The germline CDR1 and CDR2 sequences are SGHRS and YFSETQ. The CDR3 spans 14 residues. The ends were cut back, 1 base at V and 0 bases at J, with 7 bases in the middle.

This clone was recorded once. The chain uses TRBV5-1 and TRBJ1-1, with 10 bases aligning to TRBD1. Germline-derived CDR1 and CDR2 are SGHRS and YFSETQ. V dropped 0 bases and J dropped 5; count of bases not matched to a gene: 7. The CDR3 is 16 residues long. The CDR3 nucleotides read TGCGCCAGCAGCTTGGAAACGGGACAGGGGACGACTGAAGCTTTCTTT. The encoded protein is CASSLETGQGTTEAFF.

The CDR3: CASSDGRAISYNSPLHF. CDR3 nucleotides: TGTGCCAGCAGTGACGGCCGCGCCATATCCTATAATTCACCCCTCCACTTT. The chain joins TRBV25-1 to TRBJ1-6; no definite D call. Germline-derived CDR1 and CDR2 are MGHDK and SYGVNS. This CDR3 spans 17 amino acids. Trimming took 3 bases from V and 1 from J, leaving 13 bases between them.

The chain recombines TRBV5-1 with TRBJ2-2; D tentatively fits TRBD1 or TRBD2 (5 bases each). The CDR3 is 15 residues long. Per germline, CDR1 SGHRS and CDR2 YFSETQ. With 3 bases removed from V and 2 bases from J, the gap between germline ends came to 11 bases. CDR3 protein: CASSSGTANTGELFF. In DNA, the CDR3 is TGCGCCAGCAGCTCCGGGACCGCCAACACCGGGGAGCTGTTTTTT. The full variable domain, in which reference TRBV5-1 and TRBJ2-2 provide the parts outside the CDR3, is KAGVTQTPRYLIKTRGQQVTLSCSPISGHRSVSWYQQTPGQGLQFLFEYFSETQRNKGNFPGRFSGRQFSNSRSEMNVSTLELGDSALYLCASSSGTANTGELFFGEGSRLTVL.

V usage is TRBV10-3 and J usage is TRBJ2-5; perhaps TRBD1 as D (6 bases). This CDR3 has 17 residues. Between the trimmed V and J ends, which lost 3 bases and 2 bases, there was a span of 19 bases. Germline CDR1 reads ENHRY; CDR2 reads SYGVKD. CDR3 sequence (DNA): TGTGCCATCAGTGAACCTACTTTGGACAGTCAGCAAGAGACCCAGTACTTC. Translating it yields CAISEPTLDSQQETQYF.

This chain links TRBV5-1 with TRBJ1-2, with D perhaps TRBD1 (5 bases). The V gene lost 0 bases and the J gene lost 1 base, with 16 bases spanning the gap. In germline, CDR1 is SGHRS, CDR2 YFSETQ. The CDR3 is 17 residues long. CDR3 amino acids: CASSLARVGTVNYGYTF. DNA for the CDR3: TGCGCCAGCAGCTTGGCCCGGGTCGGGACGGTTAACTATGGCTACACCTTC.

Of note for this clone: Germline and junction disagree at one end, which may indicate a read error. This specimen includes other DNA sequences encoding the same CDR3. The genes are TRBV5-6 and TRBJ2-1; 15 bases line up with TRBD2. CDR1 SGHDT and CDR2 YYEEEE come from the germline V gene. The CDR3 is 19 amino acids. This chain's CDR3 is CASSFRTSGGARLYNEQFF. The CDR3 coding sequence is TGTGCCAGCAGCTTTCGGACTAGCGGGGGGGCCCGCCTCTACAATGAGCAATTCTTC.

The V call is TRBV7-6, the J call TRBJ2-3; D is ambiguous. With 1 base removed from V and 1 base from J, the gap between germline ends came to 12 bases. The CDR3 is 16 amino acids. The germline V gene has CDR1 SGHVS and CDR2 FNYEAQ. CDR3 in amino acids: CASSLGHAVRTDTQYF. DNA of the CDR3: TGTGCCAGCAGCTTAGGTCACGCAGTTCGCACAGATACGCAGTATTTT.

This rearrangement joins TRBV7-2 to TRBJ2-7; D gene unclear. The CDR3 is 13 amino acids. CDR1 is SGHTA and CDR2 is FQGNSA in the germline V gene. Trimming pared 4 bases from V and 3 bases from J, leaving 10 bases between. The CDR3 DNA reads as TGTGCCAGCAGCTCCCAGACCCTCTACGAGCAGTACTTC. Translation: CASSSQTLYEQYF.

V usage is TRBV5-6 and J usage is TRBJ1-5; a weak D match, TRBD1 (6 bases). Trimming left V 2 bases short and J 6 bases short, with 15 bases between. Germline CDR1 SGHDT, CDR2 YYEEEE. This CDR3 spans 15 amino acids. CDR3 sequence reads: CASSLNRAKGQPQHF. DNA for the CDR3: TGTGCCAGCAGCTTAAACAGGGCGAAAGGTCAGCCCCAGCATTTT.

The CDR3 protein is CATSRDGDRHNGYTF. Written as DNA, the CDR3 is TGTGCCACCAGCAGAGATGGGGACAGGCATAATGGCTACACCTTC. V is TRBV15 and J is TRBJ1-2; 8 positions agree with TRBD1. Germline CDR1 and CDR2: LNHNV and YYDKDF (reference sequence). The length of the CDR3 is 15 residues. V lost 0 bases and J lost 6; bases outside the gene matches: 6.

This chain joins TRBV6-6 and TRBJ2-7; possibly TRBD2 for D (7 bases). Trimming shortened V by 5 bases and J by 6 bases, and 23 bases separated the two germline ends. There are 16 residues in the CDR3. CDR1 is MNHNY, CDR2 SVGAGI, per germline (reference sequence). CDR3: CASSTLGGREAVEQYF. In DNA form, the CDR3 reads TGTGCCAGCAGTACCCTCGGGGGCCGGGAGGCGGTCGAGCAGTACTTC.